The entry that follows covers one T cell receptor beta chain sequence. Its cognate antigen is unknown. This entry comes from a study of T cells expressing NK-cell markers. Across the study: Source material for TCR beta repertoires consisted of sorted CD3+CD56+NKG2C+, CD3+CD56+NKG2C- and CD3+CD56-NKG2C+ T cells. Sequenced donors, eight in total, included seven who were HCMV-seropositive and one who was seronegative.

The authors made TCR beta cDNA libraries by 5'RACE template switching. This switching added a universal primer site and UMIs. TCRdb reprocessed the 5' RACE reads; each CDR3 protein has one entry and no DNA is given. This sample contains 400,000 to 450,000 distinct CDR3 sequences. Germline V gene sequence: CDR1 SEHNR, CDR2 FQNEAQ (reference sequence). CDR3 size: 14 residues. General study points: Expanded NKG2C+ T cell clones were not confirmed as HCMV-specific.

V and J are TRBV7-9 and TRBJ2-3; lacking DNA, the TRBD1 call made by TCRdb goes unchecked. Sample: blood T cells: a sorted CD56 or NKG2C T cell subset, CD4+ or CD8+ T cells, or bulk PBMC T cells (not recorded which). The TCR originated in a woman aged 18-69 years in good health. CDR3 sequence: CASSSLLGGDTQYF. The entire variable domain, with the rest obtained from reference TRBV7-9 and TRBJ2-3, is as follows: DTGVSQNPRHKITKRGQNVTFRCDPISEHNRLYWYRQTLGQGPEFLTYFQNEAQLEKSRLLSDRFSAERPKGSFSTLEIQRTEQGDSAMYLCASSSLLGGDTQYFGPGTRLTVL.